The rows below give T cell receptor beta chains drawn from one sample of a study of radiotherapy plus CTLA-4 blockade in lung cancer. The repertoire was sequenced with immunoSEQ multiplex PCR; TCRdb's copy has only in-frame clones and lacks some. Here the sample spans tens of thousands of clones, approximately 68% being singletons. Here the sequenced sample was peripheral blood, taken from a patient treated with radiotherapy plus ipilimumab. These TCRs come from a human donor with non-small cell lung cancer whose response to radiotherapy plus ipilimumab could not be evaluated. The CDR3 runs from the conserved cysteine through the conserved F or W. The D gene is left open where the match is weak. Size values are once, few and many counts, or a class for expanded clones, and some rows have none.

TGTGCCTGGAGTGCCGGGACCTACGAGCAGTACTTC,CAWSAGTYEQYF,-,-,TRBJ2-7,TRBV30
TGTGCCAGCAGCCGGGACAACAGCTACGAGCAGTACTTC,CASSRDNSYEQYF,-,-,TRBJ2-7,TRBV7-9
TGCGCCAGCAGCTTGGCTTATGCGGGGGGGCCAACAGATACGCAGTATTTT,CASSLAYAGGPTDTQYF,TRBD2,-,TRBJ2-3,TRBV5-1
TGTGCCAGCAGCTTAGGGCTAGCGGGGCTCAATGAGCAGTTCTTC,CASSLGLAGLNEQFF,TRBD2,-,TRBJ2-1,TRBV7-2
TGTGCCAGCAGCTTAGATGGCACAGGGCAAGAGACCCAGTACTTC,CASSLDGTGQETQYF,-,once,TRBJ2-5,TRBV7-7
TGTGCCAGCAGCTCATCGGGGGTGAACACCGGGGAGCTGTTTTTT,CASSSSGVNTGELFF,-,few,TRBJ2-2,TRBV7-2
TGTGCCAGCTTGACTAGCGAAAAAAACATTCAGTACTTC,CASLTSEKNIQYF,TRBD2,-,TRBJ2-4,TRBV11-3
TGCGCCAGCAGTCCCAGGACAGGGGCCCTCAATGCCCTCAATGAGCAGTTCTTC,CASSPRTGALNALNEQFF,TRBD1,-,TRBJ2-1,TRBV5-1
TGTGCCAGCAGCGGTCTAGCGGGAGCATACAATGAGCAGTTCTTC,CASSGLAGAYNEQFF,TRBD2,few,TRBJ2-1,TRBV5-6
TGTGCCAGCAGTTCGACTAGCGGGGGTTACGAGCAGTACTTC,CASSSTSGGYEQYF,TRBD2,-,TRBJ2-7,TRBV27
TGTGCCAGCAGCACCCTTCCATGGGGGCCTGGAAACACCATATATTTT,CASSTLPWGPGNTIYF,-,-,TRBJ1-3,TRBV9
TGCGCCAGCAGCCAAGATTATTTAAATGAGCAGTTCTTC,CASSQDYLNEQFF,-,medium-sized,TRBJ2-1,TRBV4-1
TGCGCCAGCAGCCCTGTCGGGGGAGACTATGGCTACACCTTC,CASSPVGGDYGYTF,-,-,TRBJ1-2,TRBV5-1
TGCGCCAGCAGCTTGGTGGGTACAACAGACCTTGAAGCTTTCTTT,CASSLVGTTDLEAFF,-,-,TRBJ1-1,TRBV5-1
TGTGCCAGTAGTCGACAGGGGGCCGGTCAGCCCCAGCATTTT,CASSRQGAGQPQHF,TRBD1,few,TRBJ1-5,TRBV19
TGCAGCGTTGATCGGCCAGGGGGTAGGACTGAAGCTTTCTTT,CSVDRPGGRTEAFF,TRBD1,-,TRBJ1-1,TRBV29-1
TGTGCCTGGAGTGTAGGTCGAGCGGGACTGGGTGAAGCTTTCTTT,CAWSVGRAGLGEAFF,-,once,TRBJ1-1,TRBV30
TGTGCCAGCAGTGAATGGCTCCTTTCAAAGCAGTACTTC,CASSEWLLSKQYF,-,few,TRBJ2-7,TRBV2
TGTGCCAGCAGCCAGACTAGGGACCTCACAGATACGCAGTATTTT,CASSQTRDLTDTQYF,-,-,TRBJ2-3,TRBV5-6
TGTGCCAGCAGCTCCAAGACTAGCACCAGACTTGCAGATACGCAGTATTTT,CASSSKTSTRLADTQYF,TRBD2,-,TRBJ2-3,TRBV9
TGTGCCAGCAGCCCCCGGACTAGCACAGGAGAGACCCAGTACTTC,CASSPRTSTGETQYF,TRBD2,once,TRBJ2-5,TRBV2
TGTGCCATCAGTGACGGCTCCTACGAGCAGTACTTC,CAISDGSYEQYF,-,-,TRBJ2-7,TRBV10-3
TGTGCCAGCAGCTTAGAAGGGTTCCGGGGCACTGAAGCTTTCTTT,CASSLEGFRGTEAFF,-,-,TRBJ1-1,TRBV7-2
TGTGCCAGCAGCTTAAGGGACGCGGGGCAGCCCCAGCATTTT,CASSLRDAGQPQHF,-,-,TRBJ1-5,TRBV7-2
TGTGCCAGTAGTATACAGGCCTCCTATGGCTACACCTTC,CASSIQASYGYTF,-,few,TRBJ1-2,TRBV19
TGTGCCAGCAGCCCCGACAGGGTCGGCGGGGAGCTGTTTTTT,CASSPDRVGGELFF,TRBD1,-,TRBJ2-2,TRBV7-8
TGTGGTACACCACCAGGGTTCTCCTACGAGCAGTACTTC,CGTPPGFSYEQYF,-,-,TRBJ2-7,TRBV19
TGTGCCAGTAGTCGGGACAGGGACACTGAAGCTTTCTTT,CASSRDRDTEAFF,TRBD1,-,TRBJ1-1,TRBV19
TGTGCCAGCAGCTTAGAGAGGCTTACAGGGGCCAACGTCCTGACTTTC,CASSLERLTGANVLTF,-,-,TRBJ2-6,TRBV11-2
TGTGCCAGCAGTGCAGATGGGGGACAGCCGAACTACGAGCAGTACTTC,CASSADGGQPNYEQYF,TRBD1,-,TRBJ2-7,TRBV6-1
TGCGCCAGCAGCCAAGAGGACGGGGGAACTAACGAGCAGTACTTC,CASSQEDGGTNEQYF,-,-,TRBJ2-7,TRBV4-3
TGTGCCAGCAGCTTGGGGGTAGCGGGGCCCTACAATGAGCAGTTCTTC,CASSLGVAGPYNEQFF,TRBD2,-,TRBJ2-1,TRBV11-2
TGTGCCAGCAGTTTAGCCGGACAGCTGGAGACCCAGTACTTC,CASSLAGQLETQYF,-,-,TRBJ2-5,TRBV28
TGTGCCAGTAGTCGGCCAGGTCGGGGCGAGCAGTACTTC,CASSRPGRGEQYF,-,-,TRBJ2-7,TRBV19
TGTGCCAGCAGTGAATACTGGGGCGCAGATCAGCCCCAGCATTTT,CASSEYWGADQPQHF,-,-,TRBJ1-5,TRBV6-1
TGTGCCAGCAGCTCCTCGCCAGGGGCCTATGGCTACACCTTC,CASSSSPGAYGYTF,-,-,TRBJ1-2,TRBV7-2
TGTGCCAGCAGCTGGGCGGCGCAGGGGGGACAAGAGACCCAGTACTTC,CASSWAAQGGQETQYF,-,-,TRBJ2-5,TRBV7-9